This is a list of T cell receptor beta chains from one sample in a study of control samples from healthy donors and cancer patients. Generated by immunoSEQ multiplex PCR, the TCRdb table keeps only in-frame clones and is missing some. The sample records about 170,000 clones, 85% to 90% being singletons. Sequencing was done on a sample of blood. All receptors come from a man between 25 and 39 years old in good health. Both conserved end residues are part of each CDR3. D genes are given only for firm matches. The size field is filled for only some rows; it gives once, few, many or a size class.

CASSPRGLAGEVSGANVLTF,TGTGCCAGCAGCCCCAGAGGACTAGCGGGAGAGGTATCTGGGGCCAACGTCCTGACTTTC,TRBD2,.,TRBV6-6,TRBJ2-6
CASSTLGTASGSSLEQYF,TGTGCCAGTAGTACCCTCGGGACAGCTAGCGGGAGTTCTCTCGAGCAGTACTTC,TRBD2,.,TRBV19,TRBJ2-7
CASIGAPDVSEQYF,TGTGCCAGCATAGGAGCCCCAGATGTCTCCGAGCAGTACTTC,.,.,TRBV7-8,TRBJ2-7
CAWSRRDTQYF,TGTGCCTGGAGTAGGAGGGATACGCAGTATTTT,.,once,TRBV30,TRBJ2-3
CASSQVSGYNEQFF,TGTGCCAGCAGCCAAGTGTCAGGATACAATGAGCAGTTCTTC,.,.,TRBV14,TRBJ2-1
CASSIRELNNEQFF,TGTGCCAGTAGTATTAGGGAACTAAACAATGAGCAGTTCTTC,.,.,TRBV19,TRBJ2-1
CSARGTSGRHEQFF,TGCAGCGCCCGTGGGACTAGCGGGAGGCATGAGCAGTTCTTC,TRBD2,.,TRBV29-1,TRBJ2-1
CASSDRNNQPQHF,TGTGCCAGCAGTGATAGAAACAATCAGCCCCAGCATTTT,.,.,TRBV6-1,TRBJ1-5
CASSLEGGLYNEQFF,TGCGCCAGCAGCTTGGAGGGGGGGCTTTACAATGAGCAGTTCTTC,.,.,TRBV5-1,TRBJ2-1
CASRGTGGSYEQYF,TGTGCCAGCAGGGGAACGGGGGGGTCCTACGAGCAGTACTTC,TRBD2,once,TRBV7-9,TRBJ2-7
CASSPLRKEAGNEQFF,TGTGCCAGCAGCCCTCTTCGAAAGGAGGCGGGTAATGAGCAGTTCTTC,.,.,TRBV21-1,TRBJ2-1
CASSHEGEGAGNTIYF,TGCGCCAGCAGCCACGAGGGGGAAGGCGCTGGAAACACCATATATTTT,.,.,TRBV5-1,TRBJ1-3
CASSPDPRQGSEAFF,TGTGCCAGCAGCCCCGATCCGAGACAGGGCAGTGAAGCTTTCTTT,TRBD1,.,TRBV3-1/TRBV3-2,TRBJ1-1
CASSPSDKNIQYF,TGTGCCAGCAGTCCCTCGGACAAGAACATTCAGTACTTC,.,.,TRBV28,TRBJ2-4
CASSLEGGGYTF,TGTGCCAGCAGCTTAGAAGGAGGTGGCTACACCTTC,.,.,TRBV7-9,TRBJ1-2
CATKGSGASVLTF,TGTGCCACCAAGGGGTCTGGGGCCAGCGTCCTGACTTTC,.,.,TRBV24-1,TRBJ2-6
CASSFQGNQPQHF,TGTGCCAGCAGTTTTCAGGGGAATCAGCCCCAGCATTTT,.,.,TRBV6-5,TRBJ1-5
CASSSSGTGVNQPQHF,TGTGCCAGCAGCTCCTCCGGGACAGGGGTCAATCAGCCCCAGCATTTT,TRBD1,.,TRBV5-8,TRBJ1-5
CASTSVGEQFF,TGTGCCAGCACTAGTGTAGGTGAGCAGTTCTTC,.,.,TRBV27,TRBJ2-1
CASVMGRGKGLVPSLCSNQPQHF,TGTGCCAGCGTTATGGGCAGGGGTAAAGGTCTCGTACCGTCCCTGTGTAGCAATCAGCCCCAGCATTTT,.,.,TRBV21-1,TRBJ1-5
CASSSFVFGGNEQFF,TGTGCCAGCAGTTCATTCGTATTCGGCGGAAATGAGCAGTTCTTC,.,.,TRBV27,TRBJ2-1
CASSRGSGANTGELFF,TGTGCCAGCAGCAGAGGGAGCGGCGCGAACACCGGGGAGCTGTTTTTT,.,.,TRBV4-2,TRBJ2-2
CASRPGQGDGYTF,TGTGCCAGCAGACCGGGACAGGGGGACGGCTACACCTTC,TRBD1,.,TRBV6-6,TRBJ1-2
CASSFQGGNTEAFF,TGCGCCAGCAGCTTTCAGGGGGGGAACACTGAAGCTTTCTTT,TRBD1,.,TRBV5-1,TRBJ1-1
CASSLDLPLGRASEQFF,TGTGCCAGCAGCTTAGATCTTCCCCTCGGGAGGGCCAGTGAGCAGTTCTTC,TRBD2,.,TRBV11-3,TRBJ2-1
CASSVENGGRSSTDTQYF,TGTGCCAGCAGCGTAGAGAATGGGGGGCGGTCTAGCACAGATACGCAGTATTTT,.,.,TRBV9,TRBJ2-3
CASSQQYGELFF,TGTGCCAGCAGCCAACAGTACGGGGAGCTGTTTTTT,.,.,TRBV3-1/TRBV3-2,TRBJ2-2
CASQSAEGYGYTF,TGTGCCAGCCAGTCGGCCGAGGGCTATGGCTACACCTTC,.,.,TRBV25-1,TRBJ1-2
CASSEFAGEQPQHF,TGTGCCAGCAGTGAGTTTGCGGGGGAACAGCCCCAGCATTTT,.,few,TRBV6-1,TRBJ1-5
CASSDLHNSPLHF,TGTGCCAGCAGTGACCTACATAATTCACCCCTCCACTTT,.,once,TRBV27,TRBJ1-6
CASSLGGWGRPSTDTQYF,TGTGCCAGCAGTCTTGGAGGTTGGGGGAGACCTAGCACAGATACGCAGTATTTT,.,.,TRBV28,TRBJ2-3
CASSPTDRANGYTF,TGCGCCAGCAGCCCCACGGACAGGGCAAATGGCTACACCTTC,TRBD1,.,TRBV5-1,TRBJ1-2
CATSSPASTGELFF,TGTGCCACCAGCAGCCCAGCGAGCACCGGGGAGCTGTTTTTT,.,.,TRBV15,TRBJ2-2
CAWSIGARWSTQYF,TGTGCCTGGAGCATCGGGGCCCGATGGTCGACCCAGTACTTC,.,once,TRBV30,TRBJ2-5
CSVEGQTGRAAFF,TGCAGCGTTGAAGGTCAGACGGGGAGGGCTGCGTTCTTC,TRBD2,.,TRBV29-1,TRBJ2-1
CASSPVWSTGGNTIYF,TGTGCCAGCAGCCCCGTTTGGTCGACAGGGGGAAACACCATATATTTT,TRBD1,.,TRBV7-3,TRBJ1-3